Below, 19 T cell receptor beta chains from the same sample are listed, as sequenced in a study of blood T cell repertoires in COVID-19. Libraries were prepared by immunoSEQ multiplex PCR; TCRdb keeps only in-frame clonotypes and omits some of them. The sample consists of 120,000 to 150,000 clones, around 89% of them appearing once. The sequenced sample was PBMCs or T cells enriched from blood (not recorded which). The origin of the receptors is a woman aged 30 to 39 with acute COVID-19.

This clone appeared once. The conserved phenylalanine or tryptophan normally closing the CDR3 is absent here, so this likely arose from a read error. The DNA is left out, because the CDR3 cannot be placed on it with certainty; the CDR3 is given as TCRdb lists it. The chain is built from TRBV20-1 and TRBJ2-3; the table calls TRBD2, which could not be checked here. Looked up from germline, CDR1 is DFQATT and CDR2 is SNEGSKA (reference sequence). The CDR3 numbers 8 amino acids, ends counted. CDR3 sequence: CSAALAPP.

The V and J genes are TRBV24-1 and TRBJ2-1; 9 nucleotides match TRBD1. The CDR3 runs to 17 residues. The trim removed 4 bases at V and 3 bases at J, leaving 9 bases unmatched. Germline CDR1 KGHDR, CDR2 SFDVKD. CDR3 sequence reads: CATSETAGTGHYNEQFF. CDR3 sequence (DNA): TGTGCCACCAGTGAAACGGCCGGGACAGGGCACTACAATGAGCAGTTCTTC.

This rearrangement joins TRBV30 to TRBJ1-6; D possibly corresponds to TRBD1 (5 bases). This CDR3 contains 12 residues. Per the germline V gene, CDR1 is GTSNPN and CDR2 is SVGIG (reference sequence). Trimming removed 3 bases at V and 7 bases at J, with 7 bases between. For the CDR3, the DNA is TGTGCCTGGAGAGCAGGGAATTCACCCCTCCACTTT. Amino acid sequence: CAWRAGNSPLHF. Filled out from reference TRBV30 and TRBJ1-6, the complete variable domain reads SQTIHQWPATLVQPVGSPLSLECTVEGTSNPNLYWYRQAAGRGLQLLFYSVGIGQISSEVPQNLSASRPQDRQFILSSKKLLLSDSGFYLCAWRAGNSPLHFGNGTRLTVT.

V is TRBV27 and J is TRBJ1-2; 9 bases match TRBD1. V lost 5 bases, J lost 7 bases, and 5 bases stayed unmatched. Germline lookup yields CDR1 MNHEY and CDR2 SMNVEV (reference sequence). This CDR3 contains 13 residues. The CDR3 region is CASSPWDRAGYTF. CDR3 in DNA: TGTGCCAGCAGTCCCTGGGACAGGGCTGGCTACACCTTC.

CDR3 sequence: CSASSSDRAVNQPQHF. The CDR3 bases are TGCAGTGCTAGTTCTTCGGACAGGGCGGTGAATCAGCCCCAGCATTTT. The genes are TRBV20-1 and TRBJ1-5; 8 nucleotides align to TRBD1. The CDR3 spans 16 residues. The germline V gene has CDR1 DFQATT and CDR2 SNEGSKA (reference sequence). Trimming took 3 bases from V and 4 from J; bases not matched to a gene: 11.

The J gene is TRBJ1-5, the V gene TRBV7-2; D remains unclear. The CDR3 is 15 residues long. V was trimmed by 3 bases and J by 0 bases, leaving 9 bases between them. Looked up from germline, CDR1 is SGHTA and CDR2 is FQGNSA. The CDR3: CASSFNGVSNQPQHF. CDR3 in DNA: TGTGCCAGCAGCTTCAACGGGGTTAGCAATCAGCCCCAGCATTTT.

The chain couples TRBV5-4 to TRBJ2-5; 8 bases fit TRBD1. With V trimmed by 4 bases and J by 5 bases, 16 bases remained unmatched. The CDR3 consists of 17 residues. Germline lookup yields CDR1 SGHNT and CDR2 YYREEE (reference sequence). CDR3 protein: CASSAAQGSRGHETQYF. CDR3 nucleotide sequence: TGTGCCAGCAGCGCGGCGCAAGGGTCCAGGGGGCACGAGACCCAGTACTTC.

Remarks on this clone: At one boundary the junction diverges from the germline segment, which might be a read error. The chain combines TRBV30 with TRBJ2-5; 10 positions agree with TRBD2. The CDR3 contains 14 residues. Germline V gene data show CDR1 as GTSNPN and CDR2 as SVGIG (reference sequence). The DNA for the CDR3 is TGTGCCCGGAGTCACAGCGGGAGGGGAGAGACCCAGTACTTC. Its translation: CARSHSGRGETQYF.

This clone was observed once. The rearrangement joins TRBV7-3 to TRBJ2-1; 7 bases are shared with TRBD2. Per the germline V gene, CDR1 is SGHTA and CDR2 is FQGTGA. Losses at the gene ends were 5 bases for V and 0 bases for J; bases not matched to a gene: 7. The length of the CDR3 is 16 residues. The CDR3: CASSLSGASSYNEQFF. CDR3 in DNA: TGTGCCAGCAGCCTCAGCGGGGCTAGCTCCTACAATGAGCAGTTCTTC.

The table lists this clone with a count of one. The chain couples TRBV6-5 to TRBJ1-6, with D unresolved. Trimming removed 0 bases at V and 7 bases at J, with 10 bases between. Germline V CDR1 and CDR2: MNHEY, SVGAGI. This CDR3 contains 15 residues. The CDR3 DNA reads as TGTGCCAGCAGTTACTCAACACGGGTGAATTCACCCCTCCACTTT. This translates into CASSYSTRVNSPLHF.

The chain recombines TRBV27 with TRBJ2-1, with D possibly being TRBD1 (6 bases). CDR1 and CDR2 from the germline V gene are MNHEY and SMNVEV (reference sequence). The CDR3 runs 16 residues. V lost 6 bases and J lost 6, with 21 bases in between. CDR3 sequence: CASSDDGTQNLNEQFF. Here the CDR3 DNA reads TGTGCCAGCAGCGATGACGGGACACAGAACCTCAATGAGCAGTTCTTC.

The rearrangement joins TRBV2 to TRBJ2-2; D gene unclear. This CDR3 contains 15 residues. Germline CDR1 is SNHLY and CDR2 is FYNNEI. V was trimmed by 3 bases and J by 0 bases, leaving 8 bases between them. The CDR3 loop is CASSDALANTGELFF. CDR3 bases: TGTGCCAGCAGTGACGCCCTAGCGAACACCGGGGAGCTGTTTTTT.

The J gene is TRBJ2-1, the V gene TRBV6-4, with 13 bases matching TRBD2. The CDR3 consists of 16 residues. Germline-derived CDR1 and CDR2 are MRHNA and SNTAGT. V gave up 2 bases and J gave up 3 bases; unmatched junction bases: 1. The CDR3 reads CASSDGLAGDYNEQFF. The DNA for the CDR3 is TGTGCCAGCAGTGACGGACTAGCGGGAGACTACAATGAGCAGTTCTTC.

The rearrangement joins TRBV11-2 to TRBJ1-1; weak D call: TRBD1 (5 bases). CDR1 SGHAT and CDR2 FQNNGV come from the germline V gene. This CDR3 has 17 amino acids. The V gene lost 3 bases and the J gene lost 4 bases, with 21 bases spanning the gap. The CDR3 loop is CASSFLVDARESTEAFF. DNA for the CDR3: TGTGCCAGCAGCTTCTTAGTGGACGCCAGGGAATCCACTGAAGCTTTCTTT.

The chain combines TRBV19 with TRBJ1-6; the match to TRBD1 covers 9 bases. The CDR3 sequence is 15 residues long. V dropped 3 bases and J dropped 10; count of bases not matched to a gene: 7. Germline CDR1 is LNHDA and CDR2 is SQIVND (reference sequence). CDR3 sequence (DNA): TGTGCCAGTAGTATGGACAGGGGACGGGGATCACCCCTCCACTTT. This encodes CASSMDRGRGSPLHF.

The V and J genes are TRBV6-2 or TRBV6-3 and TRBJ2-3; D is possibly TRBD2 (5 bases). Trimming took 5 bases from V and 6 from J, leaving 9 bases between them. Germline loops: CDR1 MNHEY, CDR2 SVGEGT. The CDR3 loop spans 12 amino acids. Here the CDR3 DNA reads TGTGCCAGCAGTCGTCCGGGGGATACGCAGTATTTT. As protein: CASSRPGDTQYF.

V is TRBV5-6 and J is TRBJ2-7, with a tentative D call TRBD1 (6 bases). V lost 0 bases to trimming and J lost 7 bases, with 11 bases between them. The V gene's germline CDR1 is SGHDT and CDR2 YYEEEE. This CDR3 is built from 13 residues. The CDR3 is CASSLGGGREQYF. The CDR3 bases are TGTGCCAGCAGCTTGGGTGGGGGCCGGGAGCAGTACTTC.

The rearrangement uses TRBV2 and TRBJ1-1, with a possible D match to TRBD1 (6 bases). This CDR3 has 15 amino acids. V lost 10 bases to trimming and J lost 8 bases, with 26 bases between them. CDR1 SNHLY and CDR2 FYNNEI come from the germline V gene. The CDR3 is CATRSGSEGVWEAFF. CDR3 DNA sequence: TGTGCCACCCGATCAGGGTCTGAGGGGGTATGGGAAGCTTTCTTT.

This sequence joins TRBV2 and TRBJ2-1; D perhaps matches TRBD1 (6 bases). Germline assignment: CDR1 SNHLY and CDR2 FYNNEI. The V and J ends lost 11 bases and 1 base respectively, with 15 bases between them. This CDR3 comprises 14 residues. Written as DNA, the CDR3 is TGTGCCCAAGGACAGTCGATTTCCTACAATGAGCAGTTCTTC. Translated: CAQGQSISYNEQFF.